Listed here are 5 T cell receptor beta chains from one sample, sequenced in a study of blood T cell repertoires in COVID-19. Here immunoSEQ multiplex PCR was the method, and the copy in TCRdb shows in-frame clones only, minus some. The data show under 300,000 clones, 70% to 90% seen once. Material for sequencing was PBMCs or T cells enriched from blood (not recorded which). These receptor sequences come from a woman in her forties or fifties who had been exposed to COVID-19.

The V gene is TRBV5-4, the J gene TRBJ2-1; 8 bases fit TRBD2. V dropped 4 bases and J dropped 9; count of bases not matched to a gene: 15. CDR1 SGHNT and CDR2 YYREEE come from the germline V gene (reference sequence). The CDR3 contains 16 residues. The CDR3 loop reads CASSPSPAGALAEQFF. CDR3 coding DNA: TGTGCCAGCAGCCCCAGTCCAGCGGGGGCCTTGGCTGAGCAGTTCTTC.

The chain's CDR3 is CASSPLLGANVLTF. The DNA of the CDR3 is TGTGCCAGTAGTCCCCTACTGGGGGCCAACGTCCTGACTTTC. The genes are TRBV19 and TRBJ2-6; D unclear. The germline V gene has CDR1 LNHDA and CDR2 SQIVND (reference sequence). This CDR3 has 14 residues. The V and J ends lost 5 bases and 4 bases respectively, with 9 bases between them. The variable domain in full, completed from reference TRBV19 and TRBJ2-6, reads DGGITQSPKYLFRKEGQNVTLSCEQNLNHDAMYWYRQDPGQGLRLIYYSQIVNDFQKGDIAEGYSVSREKKESFPLTVTSAQKNPTAFYLCASSPLLGANVLTFGAGSRLTVL.

This clone was seen once. V usage is TRBV27 and J usage is TRBJ2-3; TRBD2 aligns across 11 bases. J gave up 0 bases and V 0 bases, and 17 bases lay outside the gene matches. Germline V gives CDR1 MNHEY, CDR2 SMNVEV (reference sequence). This CDR3 is 22 amino acids long. The CDR3 DNA reads as TGTGCCAGCAGTTTATCAGGGTTGGGGGCCCTAGCGGGGGGTGCTAGCACAGATACGCAGTATTTT. Its translation: CASSLSGLGALAGGASTDTQYF.

This CDR3 is CASGNPPGFGYTF. As DNA, the CDR3 is TGTGCTAGTGGAAACCCCCCAGGCTTTGGCTACACCTTC. The V gene is TRBV12-5, the J gene TRBJ1-2; D remains ambiguous. Germline V gives CDR1 LGHNT, CDR2 FRNRAP. The CDR3 sequence is 13 residues long. V was cut by 6 bases and J by 7 bases, with 15 bases left in between. Full variable domain (remainder filled in from reference TRBV12-5 and TRBJ1-2): DARVTQTPRHKVTEMGQEVTMRCQPILGHNTVFWYRQTMMQGLELLAYFRNRAPLDDSGMPKDRFSAEMPDATLATLKIQPSEPRDSAVYFCASGNPPGFGYTFGSGTRLTVV.

Here the CDR3 DNA reads TGCAGCGCTCGCGGGCTAGCGGGGGGTTCCTACAATGAGCAGTTCTTC. Its protein product is CSARGLAGGSYNEQFF. The V and J genes are TRBV29-1 and TRBJ2-1; TRBD2 matches 11 bases. Germline V gene data show CDR1 as SQVTM and CDR2 as ANQGSEA. This CDR3 region has 16 residues. Trimming removed 7 bases from V and 1 base from J; junction bases left unmatched: 9.